Presented here are 28 T cell receptor beta chains from one specimen sequenced in a study of cytomegalovirus exposure and HLA in healthy donors. The primer mix had 60 Vbeta and 13 Jbeta primers. Only in-frame clones appear in the TCRdb table, and some are missing; sequencing was by immunoSEQ multiplex PCR. The data include 120,000 to 150,000 clones; the top ten clones carry 1.5% to 2%. Sequenced material: PBMCs. Every receptor here comes from a woman aged 45-60 years in good health and CMV-seronegative.

The chain recombines TRBV4-1 with TRBJ2-2; D not resolved. V dropped 2 bases and J dropped 5 bases, with 9 bases sitting between them. CDR3 length: 14 amino acids. The germline V gene has CDR1 MGHRA and CDR2 YSYEKL. CDR3 in amino acids: CASSQILRTGELFF. The CDR3, as DNA: TGCGCCAGCAGCCAAATCTTGAGGACCGGGGAGCTGTTTTTT.

The rearrangement joins TRBV5-5 to TRBJ1-5; D is undetermined. Between the trimmed V and J ends, which lost 4 bases and 5 bases, there was a span of 7 bases. The CDR3 extends over 12 amino acids. Germline CDR1 is SGHKS and CDR2 is YYEKEE (reference sequence). CDR3 nucleotides: TGTGCCAGCAGCAGGGAGGATCAGCCCCAGCATTTT. Translation: CASSREDQPQHF.

The gene calls are TRBV4-1 and TRBJ2-2; a possible D gene is TRBD2 (6 bases). V gave up 2 bases and J gave up 0 bases, with 10 bases separating them. CDR3 length: 16 residues. The V gene's germline CDR1 is MGHRA and CDR2 YSYEKL. DNA of the CDR3: TGCGCCAGCAGCCAAATCGGGAGCGCGAACACCGGGGAGCTGTTTTTT. Its protein product is CASSQIGSANTGELFF.

The rearrangement joins TRBV7-3 to TRBJ1-4; D ambiguous. CDR1 SGHTA and CDR2 FQGTGA come from the germline V gene. This CDR3 comprises 13 residues. V was cut by 1 base and J by 8 bases, with 8 bases left in between. CDR3 protein: CASSLRRGEKLFF. The CDR3 nucleotides are TGTGCCAGCAGCTTAAGACGCGGCGAAAAACTGTTTTTT.

The genes are TRBV5-4 and TRBJ1-4; D is uncertain. Germline CDR1 reads SGHNT; CDR2 reads YYREEE (reference sequence). Deletions cut 4 bases from V and 5 bases from J, with 15 bases between. CDR3 length: 15 amino acids. CDR3 DNA: TGTGCCAGCAGCAGAGCCCCAGGTCTAAATGAAAAACTGTTTTTT. This translates into CASSRAPGLNEKLFF.

This chain joins TRBV6-7 and TRBJ2-1; 8 bases are shared with TRBD2. TRBV6-7 is flagged as an ORF with uncertain function. Trimming at V came to 6 bases and at J to 13 bases, leaving 5 bases not matched to a gene. The CDR3 extends over 11 amino acids. CDR3 in DNA: TGTGCCAGCAGCTCGGGACTAGGACAGTTCTTC. As protein: CASSSGLGQFF.

The gene calls are TRBV2 and TRBJ2-5; TRBD2 might be the D (6 bases). Germline V gene sequence: CDR1 SNHLY, CDR2 FYNNEI. This CDR3 is built from 10 residues. V gave up 6 bases and J gave up 7 bases, with 6 bases separating them. This chain's CDR3 is CASREGTQYF. The DNA of the CDR3 is TGTGCCAGCAGGGAGGGGACCCAGTACTTC. The full variable domain, rest sourced from reference TRBV2 and TRBJ2-5, is EPEVTQTPSHQVTQMGQEVILRCVPISNHLYFYWYRQILGQKVEFLVSFYNNEISEKSEIFDDQFSVERPDGSNFTLKIRSTKLEDSAMYFCASREGTQYFGPGTRLLVL.

The rearrangement uses TRBV5-8 and TRBJ2-7; a weak D match, TRBD2 (6 bases). This CDR3 has 14 residues. Germline V CDR1 and CDR2: SGHTS, YDEGEE. Trimming left V 4 bases short and J 2 bases short, with 13 bases between. The CDR3: CASSRGGIAYEQYF. DNA of the CDR3: TGTGCCAGCAGCCGTGGGGGGATTGCCTACGAGCAGTACTTC. The full variable domain, in which reference TRBV5-8 and TRBJ2-7 provide the parts outside the CDR3, is EAGVTQSPTHLIKTRGQQATLRCSPISGHTSVYWYQQALGLGLQFLLWYDEGEERNRGNFPPRFSGRQFPNYSSELNVNALELEDSALYLCASSRGGIAYEQYFGPGTRLTVT.

The chain carries TRBV4-2 and TRBJ1-3; D gene uncertain. Trimming cost V 2 bases and J 1 base, with 9 bases left between them. CDR1 is LGHNA and CDR2 is YNFKEQ in the germline V gene. The length of the CDR3 is 15 residues. CDR3 sequence (DNA): TGTGCCAGCAGCCAATCGACGGGATCTGGAAACACCATATATTTT. Encoded protein: CASSQSTGSGNTIYF.

V is TRBV29-1 and J is TRBJ1-2, with a possible D match to TRBD1 (6 bases). The CDR3 is made up of 14 amino acids. Germline loops: CDR1 SQVTM, CDR2 ANQGSEA. V was trimmed by 0 bases and J by 3 bases, leaving 11 bases between them. The CDR3 region has the DNA TGCAGCGTTGAAGATTCGGGACACTACTATGGCTACACCTTC. This gives the protein CSVEDSGHYYGYTF. Combining the CDR3 with reference TRBV29-1 and TRBJ1-2 gives the whole variable domain SAVISQKPSRDICQRGTSLTIQCQVDSQVTMMFWYRQQPGQSLTLIATANQGSEATYESGFVIDKFPISRPNLTFSTLTVSNMSPEDSSIYLCSVEDSGHYYGYTFGSGTRLTVV.

The V call is TRBV5-1, the J call TRBJ2-7; 9 bases fit TRBD2. Germline V gene lookup returns CDR1 SGHRS and CDR2 YFSETQ. The CDR3 covers 16 residues. V trimming: 4 bases; J trimming: 0 bases; junction bases outside the gene matches: 8. CDR3 region: CASSPALAGSSYEQYF. The CDR3, as DNA: TGCGCCAGCAGCCCGGCGCTAGCGGGAAGCTCCTACGAGCAGTACTTC.

V usage is TRBV29-1 and J usage is TRBJ2-7; D uncertain. CDR3 size: 13 residues. V lost 4 bases to trimming and J lost 1 base, with 11 bases between them. CDR1 SQVTM and CDR2 ANQGSEA come from the germline V gene. CDR3 in DNA: TGCAGCGTTGTCCTAGACCTTTCCTACGAGCAGTACTTC. This codes for CSVVLDLSYEQYF.

The chain recombines TRBV5-1 with TRBJ1-2; no definite D call. In germline, CDR1 is SGHRS, CDR2 YFSETQ. V was clipped by 0 bases and J by 1 base, with 10 bases between them. The CDR3 spans 15 residues. As DNA, the CDR3 is TGCGCCAGCAGCTTGGAGGCGGGGTATAACTATGGCTACACCTTC. Protein: CASSLEAGYNYGYTF.

This chain connects TRBV28 to TRBJ2-7; 7 bases align to TRBD1. The length of the CDR3 is 14 residues. Germline V gives CDR1 MDHEN, CDR2 SYDVKM. Trimming took 8 bases from V and 0 from J; bases not matched to a gene: 7. This CDR3 is CASRPRDSSYEQYF. In nucleotides, the CDR3 is TGTGCCAGCCGACCCCGGGACAGCTCCTACGAGCAGTACTTC.

The chain combines TRBV28 with TRBJ1-2, with 8 nucleotides matching TRBD1. Germline lookup yields CDR1 MDHEN and CDR2 SYDVKM. The junction had 7 bases not matched to a gene; V was cut back by 6 bases and J by 7 bases. This CDR3 spans 13 amino acids. DNA of the CDR3: TGTGCCAGCAGCCAGTCAGGGGGCCTTGGCTACACCTTC. Translated, it gives CASSQSGGLGYTF.

J is TRBJ2-5 and V is TRBV2; 11 bases are a match to TRBD1. Per germline, CDR1 SNHLY and CDR2 FYNNEI. This CDR3 has 13 amino acids. The J segment lost 5 bases and the V segment lost 11 bases, leaving 7 bases of the junction unmatched. The CDR3 region is CASRTGGWETQYF. The CDR3 region has the DNA TGTGCCTCCCGGACAGGGGGCTGGGAGACCCAGTACTTC.

The chain recombines TRBV6-5 with TRBJ2-7, with D perhaps matching TRBD1 (6 bases). Germline assignment: CDR1 MNHEY and CDR2 SVGAGI. CDR3 size: 16 residues. The V and J ends lost 0 bases and 7 bases respectively, with 19 bases between them. The CDR3 DNA reads as TGTGCCAGCAGTTACTCATTCCGGGACACCCGTGGGGAGCAGTACTTC. Amino acids: CASSYSFRDTRGEQYF.

The CDR3 is CASSFYLTGGSYEQYF. DNA for the CDR3: TGTGCCAGCAGCTTTTACCTTACAGGGGGCTCCTACGAGCAGTACTTC. The chain recombines TRBV11-1 with TRBJ2-7; 8 nucleotides line up with TRBD1. This CDR3 comprises 16 residues. Losses at the gene ends were 3 bases for V and 0 bases for J; bases not matched to a gene: 7. The V gene's germline CDR1 is SGHAT and CDR2 FQDESV (reference sequence).

The CDR3 nucleotides read TGTGCCAGCAGTTACTCGGTGGTCAGGGGCTACACCTTC. It codes for CASSYSVVRGYTF. The chain uses TRBV6-5 and TRBJ1-2; D uncertain. The CDR3 is 13 amino acids. The germline V gene encodes CDR1 MNHEY and CDR2 SVGAGI. V was shortened by 0 bases and J by 8 bases, with 10 bases between the two germline ends.

This sequence joins TRBV29-1 and TRBJ2-7; 10 nucleotides agree with TRBD2. Unmatched junction bases numbered 5, after V lost 6 bases and J lost 3 bases. The CDR3 loop spans 13 amino acids. The germline V gene encodes CDR1 SQVTM and CDR2 ANQGSEA. The DNA for the CDR3 is TGCAGCGTGGGACTAGCGTACAACTACGAGCAGTACTTC. Its translation: CSVGLAYNYEQYF.

This chain links TRBV2 with TRBJ1-5, with 8 bases fitting TRBD1. The CDR3 loop spans 16 amino acids. Germline V CDR1 and CDR2: SNHLY, FYNNEI. With V trimmed by 2 bases and J by 3 bases, 6 bases remained unmatched. CDR3 residues: CASSEYGRGPNQPQHF. The CDR3 DNA reads as TGTGCCAGCAGTGAATATGGCAGGGGGCCCAATCAGCCCCAGCATTTT.

In regard to this clone: In the same sample, other DNA sequences code for this CDR3. J is TRBJ2-5 and V is TRBV29-1; D is uncertain. This CDR3 comprises 11 residues. Germline-derived CDR1 and CDR2 are SQVTM and ANQGSEA. Trimming took 4 bases from V and 1 from J, leaving 4 bases between them. CDR3 sequence: CSVGVQETQYF. The CDR3, as DNA: TGCAGCGTTGGCGTCCAAGAGACCCAGTACTTC.

This chain connects TRBV4-1 to TRBJ1-6; 7 bases fit TRBD1. The germline V gene has CDR1 MGHRA and CDR2 YSYEKL. J gave up 10 bases and V 1 base, and 10 bases lay outside the gene matches. CDR3 length: 16 residues. In nucleotides, the CDR3 is TGCGCCAGCAGCCAAGTCCTAGACAGGGTAGACTCACCCCTCCACTTT. Translated: CASSQVLDRVDSPLHF.

The chain couples TRBV10-3 to TRBJ1-5, with a weak D call TRBD1 (6 bases). The germline V gene has CDR1 ENHRY and CDR2 SYGVKD. There are 14 residues in the CDR3. V dropped 7 bases and J dropped 6 bases, with 16 bases sitting between them. The chain's CDR3 is CAIIGQGGGQPQHF. The CDR3 nucleotides read TGTGCCATCATCGGACAAGGGGGGGGTCAGCCCCAGCATTTT.

The V and J genes are TRBV27 and TRBJ1-5; D uncertain. Germline CDR1 reads MNHEY; CDR2 reads SMNVEV (reference sequence). V lost 3 bases to trimming and J lost 6 bases, with 6 bases between them. This CDR3 is 12 amino acids long. The CDR3: CASSFRGQPQHF. The CDR3 nucleotides are TGTGCCAGCAGTTTTCGGGGTCAGCCCCAGCATTTT.

The chain is built from TRBV7-3 and TRBJ2-1; 14 bases line up with TRBD2. In germline, CDR1 is SGHTA, CDR2 FQGTGA. The ends lost 2 bases at V and 9 bases at J; junction bases unmatched: 6. There are 16 residues in the CDR3. This CDR3 is CASSLGTSGSQFEQFF. The CDR3 region has the DNA TGTGCCAGCAGCTTAGGGACTAGCGGGAGCCAGTTTGAGCAGTTCTTC.

The gene calls are TRBV9 and TRBJ2-3, with D possibly matching TRBD1 (5 bases). V was cut by 0 bases and J by 5 bases, with 7 bases left in between. Germline-derived CDR1 and CDR2 are SGDLS and YYNGEE. The CDR3 is 13 amino acids. CDR3 DNA: TGTGCCAGCAGCGTAGTTAGGGGAGATACGCAGTATTTT. Translation: CASSVVRGDTQYF.

This sequence joins TRBV6-5 and TRBJ2-7, with 9 bases fitting TRBD1. The length of the CDR3 is 14 residues. Germline V lookup: CDR1 MNHEY, CDR2 SVGAGI. The V segment lost 7 bases and the J segment 3 bases; nucleotides outside the gene matches: 7. The CDR3 spells CASTIGTGIYEQYF. The CDR3 DNA sequence: TGTGCCAGCACCATCGGGACAGGGATCTACGAGCAGTACTTC.